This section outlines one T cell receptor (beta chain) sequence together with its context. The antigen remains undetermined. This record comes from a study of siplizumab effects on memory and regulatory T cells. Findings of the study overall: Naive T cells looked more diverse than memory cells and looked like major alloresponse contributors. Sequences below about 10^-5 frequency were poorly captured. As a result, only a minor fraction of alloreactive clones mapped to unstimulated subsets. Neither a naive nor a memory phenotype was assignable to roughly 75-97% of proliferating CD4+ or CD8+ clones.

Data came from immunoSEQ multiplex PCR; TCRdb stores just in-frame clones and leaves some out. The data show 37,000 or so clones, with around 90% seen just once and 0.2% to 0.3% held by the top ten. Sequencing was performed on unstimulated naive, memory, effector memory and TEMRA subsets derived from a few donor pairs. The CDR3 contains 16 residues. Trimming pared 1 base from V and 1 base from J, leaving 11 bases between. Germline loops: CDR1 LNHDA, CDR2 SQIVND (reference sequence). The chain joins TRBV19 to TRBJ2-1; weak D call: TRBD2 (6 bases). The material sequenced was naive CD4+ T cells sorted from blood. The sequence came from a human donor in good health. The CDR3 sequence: CASSIVEGSSYNEQFF. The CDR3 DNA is TGTGCCAGTAGTATAGTGGAGGGATCGTCCTACAATGAGCAGTTCTTC.